Below are 29 T cell receptor beta chains sequenced from a single sample in a study of blood T cell repertoires in COVID-19. Profiling relied on immunoSEQ multiplex PCR, and the TCRdb table lists in-frame clones only, not all of them. The top ten hold roughly 0.97% of the sample, which has about 400,000 clones, approximately 87% seen once. The sequenced sample was PBMCs or T cells enriched from blood (not recorded which). The receptors were gathered from a woman younger than 45 with acute COVID-19.

This clone has just one count. The rearrangement links TRBV7-9 to TRBJ1-5, with D possibly matching TRBD1 (5 bases). CDR3 length: 15 residues. The germline V gene encodes CDR1 SEHNR and CDR2 FQNEAQ (reference sequence). Trimming removed 5 bases at V and 0 bases at J, with 11 bases between. The CDR3 DNA sequence: TGTGCCAGCAGCCTTCAAGGGGATAGCAATCAGCCCCAGCATTTT. Translation: CASSLQGDSNQPQHF.

This chain links TRBV6-1 with TRBJ1-2; D remains ambiguous. The CDR3 totals 13 residues. CDR1 is MNHNS, CDR2 SASEGT, per germline. The V gene lost 0 bases and the J gene lost 7 bases, with 9 bases spanning the gap. As DNA, the CDR3 is TGTGCCAGCAGTGAAGCTCCCTATAGTGGCTACACCTTC. Its protein product is CASSEAPYSGYTF.

V is TRBV5-4 and J is TRBJ2-1, with 9 bases lining up with TRBD2. Unmatched junction bases numbered 15, after V lost 0 bases and J lost 8 bases. The germline V gene has CDR1 SGHNT and CDR2 YYREEE (reference sequence). The CDR3 is 18 residues long. The CDR3: CASSLVLTAGGPFDEQFF. The DNA for the CDR3 is TGTGCCAGCAGCTTGGTTTTAACTGCGGGGGGGCCGTTCGATGAGCAGTTCTTC.

The V gene is TRBV14, the J gene TRBJ1-4; D is undetermined. CDR1 is SGHDN and CDR2 is FVKESK in the germline V gene. The CDR3 runs 15 residues. The ends were cut back, 1 base at V and 5 bases at J, with 11 bases in the middle. DNA for the CDR3: TGTGCCAGCAGCCAAGGGGAGTTCCGGAATGAAAAACTGTTTTTT. Amino acid sequence: CASSQGEFRNEKLFF.

The chain carries TRBV6-1 and TRBJ1-2, with a weak D call TRBD1 (6 bases). The germline V gene has CDR1 MNHNS and CDR2 SASEGT. The CDR3 spans 14 residues. Trimming removed 0 bases from V and 8 bases from J, with 13 bases in between. This CDR3 is CASSEALGGWGYTF. Here the CDR3 DNA reads TGTGCCAGCAGTGAAGCTCTAGGGGGTTGGGGCTACACCTTC.

V gene TRBV5-1 combines with J gene TRBJ1-3; D is unclear. The CDR3 has 15 residues. The germline V gene has CDR1 SGHRS and CDR2 YFSETQ. Deletions cut 0 bases from V and 0 bases from J, with 7 bases between. The CDR3 sequence is CASSLDPFSGNTIYF. The CDR3 nucleotides are TGCGCCAGCAGCTTGGATCCTTTCTCTGGAAACACCATATATTTT.

The chain has TRBV19 and TRBJ2-7; 7 nucleotides align to TRBD1. CDR3 length: 16 amino acids. Trimming took 4 bases from V and 0 from J; bases not matched to a gene: 9. Looked up from germline, CDR1 is LNHDA and CDR2 is SQIVND (reference sequence). CDR3 nucleotide sequence: TGTGCCAGTAGTAATAAGAACAGGGGTCGCTCCTACGAGCAGTACTTC. Its protein is CASSNKNRGRSYEQYF.

V gene TRBV5-5 combines with J gene TRBJ1-5; TRBD1 aligns across 9 bases. Germline V gene lookup returns CDR1 SGHKS and CDR2 YYEKEE (reference sequence). V dropped 1 base and J dropped 2; count of bases not matched to a gene: 10. The CDR3 extends over 18 amino acids. CDR3 sequence reads: CASSLTPAQGAGNQPQHF. The CDR3 DNA sequence: TGTGCCAGCAGCTTGACACCCGCACAGGGGGCTGGCAATCAGCCCCAGCATTTT.

This chain connects TRBV5-4 to TRBJ2-1, with 12 nucleotides matching TRBD2. V shed 0 bases and J 2 bases; nucleotides not matched to a gene: 3. Germline-derived CDR1 and CDR2 are SGHNT and YYREEE (reference sequence). This CDR3 spans 17 amino acids. The CDR3 DNA reads as TGTGCCAGCAGCTTGGGTCCTAGCGGGGGGGCCTACAATGAGCAGTTCTTC. It codes for CASSLGPSGGAYNEQFF.

The chain links TRBV5-4 to TRBJ2-6; TRBD1 is a possible D gene (5 bases). Germline V gene lookup returns CDR1 SGHNT and CDR2 YYREEE (reference sequence). Deletions cut 4 bases from V and 2 bases from J, with 10 bases between. CDR3 length: 15 residues. The CDR3 here is CASSAGHAGANVLTF. CDR3 coding DNA: TGTGCCAGCAGCGCAGGACACGCTGGGGCCAACGTCCTGACTTTC.

J is TRBJ1-1 and V is TRBV19, with 7 bases identical to TRBD1. This CDR3 is built from 14 residues. CDR1 is LNHDA and CDR2 is SQIVND in the germline V gene (reference sequence). Trimming cost V 6 bases and J 1 base; bases outside gene matches: 5. The DNA for the CDR3 is TGTGCCAGTAGCCCGACAGGGCGGAACACTGAAGCTTTCTTT. Translating gives CASSPTGRNTEAFF.

This clone was seen only once. V usage is TRBV5-6 and J usage is TRBJ2-1; the D gene is possibly TRBD1 (6 bases). This CDR3 has 15 amino acids. The ends were cut back, 4 bases at V and 8 bases at J, with 19 bases in the middle. CDR1 is SGHDT, CDR2 YYEEEE, per germline. CDR3 coding DNA: TGTGCCAGCAGCAAAAGTACCTTACAGGGTGATGAGCAGTTCTTC. Translating it yields CASSKSTLQGDEQFF.

The J gene is TRBJ1-2, the V gene TRBV5-6, with 7 bases aligning to TRBD1. The CDR3 totals 15 residues. CDR1 and CDR2 (germline): SGHDT, YYEEEE. With 1 base clipped from V and 4 bases from J, the junction kept 7 bases outside the gene matches. The CDR3 sequence is CASSLSTPGGYGYTF. In nucleotides, the CDR3 is TGTGCCAGCAGCTTGTCAACGCCAGGGGGCTATGGCTACACCTTC.

V usage is TRBV5-1 and J usage is TRBJ1-6; tentatively, D is TRBD1 (5 bases). The CDR3 consists of 15 residues. Between the trimmed V and J ends, which lost 5 bases and 0 bases, there was a span of 9 bases. The germline V gene encodes CDR1 SGHRS and CDR2 YFSETQ. In nucleotides, the CDR3 is TGCGCCAGCAGAGGCGGGGGCTCCTATAATTCACCCCTCCACTTT. Its protein product is CASRGGGSYNSPLHF.

The gene calls are TRBV24-1 and TRBJ2-3; 8 nucleotides agree with TRBD2. Germline assignment: CDR1 KGHDR and CDR2 SFDVKD. The length of the CDR3 is 15 residues. The V segment lost 3 bases and the J segment 5 bases; nucleotides outside the gene matches: 6. The CDR3 protein is CATSDRGGPRDTQYF. CDR3 DNA sequence: TGTGCCACCAGTGATCGCGGGGGGCCCAGAGATACGCAGTATTTT.

This rearrangement joins TRBV7-2 to TRBJ1-1, with D possibly TRBD1 on 5 matching bases. Per germline, CDR1 SGHTA and CDR2 FQGNSA. The length of the CDR3 is 14 residues. Trimming removed 5 bases at V and 4 bases at J, with 14 bases between. Written as DNA, the CDR3 is TGTGCCAGCAGCGGGGCCGTTGGTGGCACTGAAGCTTTCTTT. Protein sequence: CASSGAVGGTEAFF. Complete variable domain (other parts from reference TRBV7-2 and TRBJ1-1): GAGVSQSPSNKVTEKGKDVELRCDPISGHTALYWYRQSLGQGLEFLIYFQGNSAPDKSGLPSDRFSAERTGGSVSTLTIQRTQQEDSAVYLCASSGAVGGTEAFFGQGTRLTVV.

The V and J genes are TRBV7-3 and TRBJ2-1; possibly TRBD2 for D (5 bases). This CDR3 comprises 16 residues. Germline loops: CDR1 SGHTA, CDR2 FQGTGA. V was shortened by 5 bases and J by 0 bases, with 14 bases between the two germline ends. CDR3 protein: CASSPLSGSSYNEQFF. The DNA for the CDR3 is TGTGCCAGCAGCCCTCTAAGCGGTAGCTCCTACAATGAGCAGTTCTTC.

Points on this clone: In the same sample, other DNA sequences code for this CDR3. V usage is TRBV5-1 and J usage is TRBJ1-1; 9 nucleotides agree with TRBD1. This CDR3 is 13 amino acids long. CDR1 is SGHRS, CDR2 YFSETQ, per germline. The trim removed 3 bases at V and 4 bases at J, leaving 1 base unmatched. The CDR3 protein is CASSWTGVTEAFF. CDR3 nucleotide sequence: TGCGCCAGCAGCTGGACAGGGGTCACTGAAGCTTTCTTT.

The CDR3 protein is CASSPGGWEYTDTQYF. The CDR3 region has the DNA TGTGCCAGCAGCCCAGGGGGGTGGGAGTACACAGATACGCAGTATTTT. The chain has TRBV7-2 and TRBJ2-3, with a possible D match to TRBD1 (7 bases). V was pared by 5 bases and J by 2 bases, with 17 bases between. The CDR3 covers 16 residues. CDR1 SGHTA and CDR2 FQGNSA come from the germline V gene.

The chain couples TRBV5-1 to TRBJ1-3; 8 positions match TRBD1. V gave up 4 bases and J gave up 4 bases; unmatched junction bases: 16. The CDR3 loop spans 18 amino acids. From germline, CDR1 is SGHRS and CDR2 YFSETQ. This CDR3 is CASSPSPLTGTGGNTIYF. CDR3 nucleotides: TGCGCCAGCAGCCCGAGCCCATTAACCGGGACAGGAGGAAACACCATATATTTT.

This clone was counted once. The chain joins TRBV3-1 (or the pseudogene TRBV3-2) to TRBJ1-1; weak D call: TRBD1 (5 bases). V lost 4 bases and J lost 3, with 12 bases in between. The CDR3 totals 14 residues. The germline V gene has CDR1 LGHDT and CDR2 YNNKEL (reference sequence). CDR3 residues: CASSLSQVHTEAFF. The CDR3 DNA reads TGTGCCAGCAGCCTATCACAGGTACACACTGAAGCTTTCTTT.

The rearrangement links TRBV7-7 to TRBJ1-4; D perhaps matches TRBD1 (5 bases). The CDR3 has 14 residues. Trimming pared 5 bases from V and 7 bases from J, leaving 14 bases between. The germline V gene encodes CDR1 SSHAT and CDR2 FNYEAQ (reference sequence). The CDR3 protein is CASSPQPGGEKLFF. The CDR3 DNA follows: TGTGCCAGCAGCCCACAGCCGGGGGGTGAAAAACTGTTTTTT.

This sequence joins TRBV3-1 (or the pseudogene TRBV3-2) and TRBJ2-1, with 14 bases fitting TRBD2. V trimming: 7 bases; J trimming: 6 bases; junction bases outside the gene matches: 5. The CDR3 covers 15 residues. Germline V gene sequence: CDR1 LGHDT, CDR2 YNNKEL (reference sequence). CDR3 bases: TGTGCCAGCAACCTAGGACTAGCGGGGGGCAATGAGCAGTTCTTC. Translating gives CASNLGLAGGNEQFF.

The J gene is TRBJ2-5, the V gene TRBV7-2; a weak D match, TRBD2 (6 bases). The CDR3 is 13 amino acids. V was clipped by 11 bases and J by 7 bases, with 20 bases between them. Per the germline V gene, CDR1 is SGHTA and CDR2 is FQGNSA. The chain's CDR3 is CASKIQTSGTQYF. Written as DNA, the CDR3 is TGTGCCTCAAAAATCCAGACTAGTGGGACCCAGTACTTC. Drawing the rest from reference TRBV7-2 and TRBJ2-5, the complete variable domain is GAGVSQSPSNKVTEKGKDVELRCDPISGHTALYWYRQSLGQGLEFLIYFQGNSAPDKSGLPSDRFSAERTGGSVSTLTIQRTQQEDSAVYLCASKIQTSGTQYFGPGTRLLVL.

This clone was detected only once. V usage is TRBV2 and J usage is TRBJ2-7, with D unresolved. V lost 8 bases, J lost 0 bases, and 8 bases lay in between. Germline lookup yields CDR1 SNHLY and CDR2 FYNNEI. The CDR3 totals 12 residues. This CDR3 is CASQAYSYEQYF. CDR3 nucleotide sequence: TGTGCCAGCCAAGCCTACTCCTACGAGCAGTACTTC. The full variable domain, in which reference TRBV2 and TRBJ2-7 provide the parts outside the CDR3, is EPEVTQTPSHQVTQMGQEVILRCVPISNHLYFYWYRQILGQKVEFLVSFYNNEISEKSEIFDDQFSVERPDGSNFTLKIRSTKLEDSAMYFCASQAYSYEQYFGPGTRLTVT.

This clone was seen a single time. Other DNA sequences in this sample translate to the same CDR3. The rearrangement uses TRBV5-1 and TRBJ1-2, with 8 bases aligning to TRBD1. This CDR3 comprises 13 residues. Germline values: CDR1 SGHRS, CDR2 YFSETQ. V shed 4 bases and J 1 base; nucleotides not matched to a gene: 0. The chain's CDR3 is CASSGQGNYGYTF. The CDR3 region has the DNA TGCGCCAGCAGCGGACAGGGTAACTATGGCTACACCTTC.

With respect to this clone: The identical CDR3 is also encoded by other nucleotide sequences in the sample. CDR3 in DNA: TGTGCCAGCAGCTCAACGGACAGGTTAAATGAAAAACTGTTTTTT. It translates to CASSSTDRLNEKLFF. The chain combines TRBV7-9 with TRBJ1-4; 7 nucleotides match TRBD1. This CDR3 contains 15 residues. The germline CDR1 and CDR2 sequences are SEHNR and FQNEAQ (reference sequence). Losses at the gene ends were 4 bases for V and 5 bases for J; bases not matched to a gene: 7. Full variable domain (rest looked up from reference TRBV7-9 and TRBJ1-4): DTGVSQNPRHKITKRGQNVTFRCDPISEHNRLYWYRQTLGQGPEFLTYFQNEAQLEKSRLLSDRFSAERPKGSFSTLEIQRTEQGDSAMYLCASSSTDRLNEKLFFGSGTQLSVL.

The chain couples TRBV18 to TRBJ1-1; 8 bases align to TRBD1. Germline assignment: CDR1 KGHSH and CDR2 LQKENI. The trim removed 6 bases at V and 1 base at J, leaving 7 bases unmatched. The CDR3 consists of 15 residues. CDR3 bases: TGTGCCAGCTCCTCCCGGGACAGGACGAACACTGAAGCTTTCTTT. Translated: CASSSRDRTNTEAFF.

This sequence joins TRBV5-1 and TRBJ2-7; TRBD2 is a possible D gene (5 bases). CDR1 is SGHRS, CDR2 YFSETQ, per germline. The ends were cut back, 3 bases at V and 7 bases at J, with 17 bases in the middle. This CDR3 comprises 14 residues. The CDR3 protein is CASSSEGSLKEQYF. The CDR3 nucleotides read TGCGCCAGCAGCTCCGAGGGTTCCTTGAAGGAGCAGTACTTC.